This note documents a single T cell receptor (beta chain) sequence. Its cognate antigen is unknown. The CDR3 extends over 14 amino acids. This sample was included in a study of beta chain features in type 1 diabetes. About the research overall: In all, 107,917,701 sorted cells from all samples were analyzed. General study findings and limits: TCRB CDR3 length was moderately but significantly reduced in all four CD4+ subsets of Type 1 diabetes patients.

Isolated RNA was reverse transcribed in full, so expressed TCRB transcripts were sequenced. Profiled with immunoSEQ multiplex PCR; TCRdb holds only in-frame clones, not every one. The sample lists 600,000 to 700,000 clones; roughly 12% were seen once. The sequencing input was naive CD4+ T cells from blood. The sequence was collected from a man aged 30 to 45 with type 1 diabetes. The V gene is TRBV21-1, the J gene TRBJ2-7; TRBD1 is the table's D call and was not checked against the DNA. TRBV21-1 has pseudogene status. DNA of the CDR3: TGTGCCAGCAGCAAAGGGGACAGGGGATACGAGCAGTACTTC. Translated: CASSKGDRGYEQYF.